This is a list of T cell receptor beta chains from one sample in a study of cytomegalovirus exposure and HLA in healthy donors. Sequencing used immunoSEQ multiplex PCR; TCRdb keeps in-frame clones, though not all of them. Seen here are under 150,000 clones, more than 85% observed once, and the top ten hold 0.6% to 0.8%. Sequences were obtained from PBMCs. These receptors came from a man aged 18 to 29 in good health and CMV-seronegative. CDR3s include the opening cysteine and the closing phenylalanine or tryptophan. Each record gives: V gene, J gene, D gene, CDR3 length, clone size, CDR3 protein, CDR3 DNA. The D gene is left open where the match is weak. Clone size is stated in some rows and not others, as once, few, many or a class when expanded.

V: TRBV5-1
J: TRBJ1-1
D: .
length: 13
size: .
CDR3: CASTEQGNTEAFF
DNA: TGCGCCAGTACGGAACAGGGGAACACTGAAGCTTTCTTT

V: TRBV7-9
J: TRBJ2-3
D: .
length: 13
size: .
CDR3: CASRFSRGDTQYF
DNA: TGTGCCAGCAGGTTCTCCAGAGGAGATACGCAGTATTTT

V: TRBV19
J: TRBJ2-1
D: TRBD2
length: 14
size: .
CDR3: CASSIDWLAGEQFF
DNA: TGTGCCAGTAGTATAGATTGGCTAGCGGGGGAGCAGTTCTTC

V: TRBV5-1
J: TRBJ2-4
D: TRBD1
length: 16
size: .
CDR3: CASSLEVADRGNIQYF
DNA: TGCGCCAGCAGCTTGGAAGTCGCGGACAGGGGAAACATTCAGTACTTC

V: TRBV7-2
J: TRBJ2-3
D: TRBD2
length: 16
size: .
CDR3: CASSLGGGGGTDTQYF
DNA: TGTGCCAGCAGCTTAGGAGGCGGGGGGGGCACAGATACGCAGTATTTT

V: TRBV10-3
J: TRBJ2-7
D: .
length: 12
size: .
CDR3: CAINTGTYEQYF
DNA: TGTGCCATCAATACAGGGACCTACGAGCAGTACTTC

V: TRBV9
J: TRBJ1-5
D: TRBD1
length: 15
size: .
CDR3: CASSVGQGGNQPQHF
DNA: TGTGCCAGCAGCGTAGGTCAGGGGGGCAATCAGCCCCAGCATTTT

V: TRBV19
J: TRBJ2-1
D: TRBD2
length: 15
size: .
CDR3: CASSISGGFYNEQFF
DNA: TGTGCCAGTAGTATTAGCGGGGGGTTCTACAATGAGCAGTTCTTC

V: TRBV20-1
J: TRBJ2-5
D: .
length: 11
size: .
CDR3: CSARLQETQYF
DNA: TGCAGTGCTAGACTCCAAGAGACCCAGTACTTC

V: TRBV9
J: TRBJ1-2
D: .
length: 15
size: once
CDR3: CASSVDAGVGYGYTF
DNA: TGTGCCAGCAGCGTAGATGCAGGGGTGGGCTATGGCTACACCTTC

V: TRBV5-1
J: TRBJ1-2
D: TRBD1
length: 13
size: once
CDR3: CATIPGQGEGYTF
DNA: TGCGCCACAATTCCGGGACAGGGAGAAGGCTACACCTTC

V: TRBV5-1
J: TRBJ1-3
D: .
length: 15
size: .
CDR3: CASSLSGDSGNTIYF
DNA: TGCGCCAGCAGCTTGTCAGGGGACTCTGGAAACACCATATATTTT

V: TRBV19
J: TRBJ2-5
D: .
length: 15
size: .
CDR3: CASSDYVGVSETQYF
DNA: TGTGCCAGTAGTGACTATGTTGGGGTTAGTGAGACCCAGTACTTC

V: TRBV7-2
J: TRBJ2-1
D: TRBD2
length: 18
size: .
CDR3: CASSFGVAGWGAYNEQFF
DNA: TGTGCCAGCAGCTTCGGAGTAGCGGGGTGGGGGGCCTACAATGAGCAGTTCTTC

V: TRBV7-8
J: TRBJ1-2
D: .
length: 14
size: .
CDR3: CASSPGQDHYGYTF
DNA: TGTGCCAGCAGCCCCGGACAAGACCACTATGGCTACACCTTC

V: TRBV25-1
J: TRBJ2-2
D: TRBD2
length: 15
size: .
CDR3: CASSEFSGRAGELFF
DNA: TGTGCCAGCAGTGAATTTTCCGGGAGGGCCGGGGAGCTGTTTTTT

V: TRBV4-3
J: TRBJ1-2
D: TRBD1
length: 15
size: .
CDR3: CASSQGGQGSYGYTF
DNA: TGCGCCAGCAGCCAGGGAGGACAGGGGTCTTATGGCTACACCTTC

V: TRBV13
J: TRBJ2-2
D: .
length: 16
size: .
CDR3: CASSSRSQTNTGELFF
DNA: TGTGCCAGCAGCTCGCGGTCACAAACGAACACCGGGGAGCTGTTTTTT

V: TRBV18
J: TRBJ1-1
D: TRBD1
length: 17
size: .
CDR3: CASSPPGTGFMNTEAFF
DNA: TGTGCCAGCTCACCACCCGGGACAGGGTTTATGAACACTGAAGCTTTCTTT

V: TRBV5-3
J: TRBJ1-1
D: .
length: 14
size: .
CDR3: CARSLLRRGGLAFF
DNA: TGTGCCAGAAGCTTGCTTCGGCGTGGGGGGTTGGCTTTCTTT

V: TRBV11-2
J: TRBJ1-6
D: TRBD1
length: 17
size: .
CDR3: CASSRQGQESLNSPLHF
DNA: TGTGCCAGCAGCCGGCAGGGACAGGAAAGCCTGAATTCACCCCTCCACTTT

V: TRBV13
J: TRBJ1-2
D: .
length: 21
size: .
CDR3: CASSYTRGGKGRAHPDYGYTF
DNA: TGTGCCAGCAGCTACACTAGGGGGGGGAAAGGCAGGGCTCACCCTGACTATGGCTACACCTTC

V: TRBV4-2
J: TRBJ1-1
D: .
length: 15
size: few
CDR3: CASSQDRGRNTEAFF
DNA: TGTGCCAGCAGCCAAGATCGGGGGAGGAACACTGAAGCTTTCTTT

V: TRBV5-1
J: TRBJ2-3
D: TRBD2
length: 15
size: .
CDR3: CASSLRGVGTDTQYF
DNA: TGCGCCAGCAGCTTGCGGGGGGTGGGCACAGATACGCAGTATTTT

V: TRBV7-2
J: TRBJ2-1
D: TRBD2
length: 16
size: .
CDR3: CASSLALAGGRSEQFF
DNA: TGTGCCAGCAGCTTAGCGCTTGCGGGAGGGCGGAGTGAGCAGTTCTTC

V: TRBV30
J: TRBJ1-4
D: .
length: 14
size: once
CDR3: CAWTREATNEKLFF
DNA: TGTGCCTGGACACGGGAGGCAACTAATGAAAAACTGTTTTTT